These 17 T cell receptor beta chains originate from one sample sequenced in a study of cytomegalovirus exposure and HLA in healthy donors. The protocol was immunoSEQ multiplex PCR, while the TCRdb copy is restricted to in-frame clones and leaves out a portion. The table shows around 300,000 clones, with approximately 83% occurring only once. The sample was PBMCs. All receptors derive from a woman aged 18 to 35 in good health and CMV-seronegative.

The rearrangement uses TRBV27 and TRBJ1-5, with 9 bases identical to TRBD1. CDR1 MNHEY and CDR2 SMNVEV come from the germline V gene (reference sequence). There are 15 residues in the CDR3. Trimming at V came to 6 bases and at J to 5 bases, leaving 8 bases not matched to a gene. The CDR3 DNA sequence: TGTGCCAGCAGCCTTACGGGACAGGGATATCAGCCCCAGCATTTT. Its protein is CASSLTGQGYQPQHF.

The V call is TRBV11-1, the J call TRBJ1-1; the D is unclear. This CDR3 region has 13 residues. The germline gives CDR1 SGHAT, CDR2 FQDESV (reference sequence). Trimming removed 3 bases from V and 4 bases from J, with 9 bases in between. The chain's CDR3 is CASSFWRATEAFF. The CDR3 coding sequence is TGTGCCAGCAGCTTTTGGAGGGCCACTGAAGCTTTCTTT.

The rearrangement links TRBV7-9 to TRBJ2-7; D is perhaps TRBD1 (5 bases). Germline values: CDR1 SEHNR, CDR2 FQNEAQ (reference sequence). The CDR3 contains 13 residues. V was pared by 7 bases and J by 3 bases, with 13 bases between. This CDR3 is CASTPARDYEQYF. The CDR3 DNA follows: TGTGCCAGCACCCCGGCCAGGGACTACGAGCAGTACTTC.

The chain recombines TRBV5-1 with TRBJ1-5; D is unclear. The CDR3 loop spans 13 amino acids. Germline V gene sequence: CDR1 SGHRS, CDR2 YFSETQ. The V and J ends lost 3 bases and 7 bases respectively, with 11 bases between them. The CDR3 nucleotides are TGCGCCAGCAGCTCGTATATCGGGCAGCCCCAGCATTTT. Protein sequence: CASSSYIGQPQHF.

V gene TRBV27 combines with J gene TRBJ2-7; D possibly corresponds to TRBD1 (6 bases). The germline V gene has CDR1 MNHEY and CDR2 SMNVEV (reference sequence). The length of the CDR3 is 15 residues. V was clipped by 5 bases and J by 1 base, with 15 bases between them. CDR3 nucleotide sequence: TGTGCCAGCAGTACTCACAGGGAGCTATCCTACGAGCAGTACTTC. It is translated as CASSTHRELSYEQYF.

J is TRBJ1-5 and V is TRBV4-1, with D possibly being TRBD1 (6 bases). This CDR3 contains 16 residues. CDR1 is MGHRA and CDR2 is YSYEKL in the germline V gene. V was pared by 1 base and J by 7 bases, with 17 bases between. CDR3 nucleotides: TGCGCCAGCAGCCAAGTATGGGGACAACTGGACCAGCCCCAGCATTTT. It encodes CASSQVWGQLDQPQHF.

The CDR3 reads CASSASGGSYEQYF. The CDR3 DNA is TGTGCCAGCAGCGCTAGCGGGGGCTCCTACGAGCAGTACTTC. The chain couples TRBV7-3 to TRBJ2-7; 10 nucleotides match TRBD2. Trimming cost V 5 bases and J 0 bases; bases outside gene matches: 1. Germline values: CDR1 SGHTA, CDR2 FQGTGA. The CDR3 is made up of 14 amino acids.

The DNA of the CDR3 is TGCAGCGCCACTGACGGGAATAATTCACCCCTCCACTTT. Translating it yields CSATDGNNSPLHF. V is TRBV29-1 and J is TRBJ1-6; D gene ambiguous. V lost 7 bases, J lost 5 bases, and 12 bases lay in between. From germline, CDR1 is SQVTM and CDR2 ANQGSEA. The CDR3 length is 13 residues.

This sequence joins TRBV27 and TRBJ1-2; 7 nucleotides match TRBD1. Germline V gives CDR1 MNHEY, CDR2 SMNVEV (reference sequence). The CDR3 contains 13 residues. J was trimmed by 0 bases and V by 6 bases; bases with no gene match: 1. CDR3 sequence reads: CASSRGTNYGYTF. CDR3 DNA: TGTGCCAGCAGCAGGGGGACTAACTATGGCTACACCTTC.

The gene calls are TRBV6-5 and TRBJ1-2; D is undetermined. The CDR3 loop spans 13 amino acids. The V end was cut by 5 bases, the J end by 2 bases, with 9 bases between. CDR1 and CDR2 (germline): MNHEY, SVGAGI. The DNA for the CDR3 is TGTGCCAGCAGTCCGAGCGGGAACTATGGCTACACCTTC. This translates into CASSPSGNYGYTF.

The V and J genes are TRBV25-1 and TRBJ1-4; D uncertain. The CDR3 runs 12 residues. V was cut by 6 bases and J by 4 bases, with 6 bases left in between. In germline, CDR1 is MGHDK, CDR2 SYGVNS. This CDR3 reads CASSSVNEKLFF. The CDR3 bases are TGTGCCAGCAGCTCAGTTAATGAAAAACTGTTTTTT.

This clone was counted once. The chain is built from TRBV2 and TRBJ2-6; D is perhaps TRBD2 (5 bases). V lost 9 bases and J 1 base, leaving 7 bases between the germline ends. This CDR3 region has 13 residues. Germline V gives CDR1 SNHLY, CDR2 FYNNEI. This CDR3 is CARGSSGANVLTF. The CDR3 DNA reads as TGTGCCAGGGGGAGTTCTGGGGCCAACGTCCTGACTTTC.

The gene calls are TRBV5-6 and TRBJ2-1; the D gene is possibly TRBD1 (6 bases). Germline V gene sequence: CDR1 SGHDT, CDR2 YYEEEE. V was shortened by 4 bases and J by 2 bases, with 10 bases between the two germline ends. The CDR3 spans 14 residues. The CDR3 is CASSQGWAYNEQFF. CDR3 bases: TGTGCCAGCAGCCAGGGGTGGGCCTACAATGAGCAGTTCTTC. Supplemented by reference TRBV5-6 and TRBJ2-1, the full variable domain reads DAGVTQSPTHLIKTRGQQVTLRCSPKSGHDTVSWYQQALGQGPQFIFQYYEEEERQRGNFPDRFSGHQFPNYSSELNVNALLLGDSALYLCASSQGWAYNEQFFGPGTRLTVL.

CDR3: CASSVQPVGLAFNEQFF. CDR3 nucleotides: TGTGCCAGCAGCGTCCAACCGGTGGGACTAGCGTTCAATGAGCAGTTCTTC. This rearrangement joins TRBV9 to TRBJ2-1; 10 bases match TRBD2. Germline V gene sequence: CDR1 SGDLS, CDR2 YYNGEE. The trim removed 2 bases at V and 6 bases at J, leaving 11 bases unmatched. The CDR3 is 17 residues long.

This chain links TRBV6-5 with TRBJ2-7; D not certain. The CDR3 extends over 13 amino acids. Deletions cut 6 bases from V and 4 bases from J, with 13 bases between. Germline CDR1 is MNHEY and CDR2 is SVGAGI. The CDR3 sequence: CASRDPGPYEQYF. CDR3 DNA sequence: TGTGCCAGCAGGGATCCAGGCCCTTACGAGCAGTACTTC.

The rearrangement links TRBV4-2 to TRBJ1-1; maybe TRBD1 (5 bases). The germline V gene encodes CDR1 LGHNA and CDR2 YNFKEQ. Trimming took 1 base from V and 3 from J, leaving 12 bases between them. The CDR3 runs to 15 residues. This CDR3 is CASSQGREGDTEAFF. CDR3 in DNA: TGTGCCAGCAGCCAAGGAAGGGAAGGGGACACTGAAGCTTTCTTT.

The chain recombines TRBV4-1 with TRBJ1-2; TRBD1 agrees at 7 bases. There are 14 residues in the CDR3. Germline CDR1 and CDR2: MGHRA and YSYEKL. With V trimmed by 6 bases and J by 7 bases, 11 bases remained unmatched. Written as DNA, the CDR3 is TGCGCCAGCAGAAGGACAGGCTCCGGGAGTGGCTACACCTTC. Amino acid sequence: CASRRTGSGSGYTF.